This entry is about one T cell receptor (beta chain). As yet, its antigen is unknown. These data come from a study of early stage breast cancer tumors. Study results and caveats: Tumors had approximately 2.4-fold higher T cell density than normal breast.

Each sample had two DNA replicates, approximately 0.52 ug blood or about 1.5 ug tissue. Generated by immunoSEQ multiplex PCR, the TCRdb table keeps only in-frame clones and is missing some. The data contain about 31,000 clones, over 70% of them singletons. This CDR3 region has 18 residues. Per the germline V gene, CDR1 is KGHSH and CDR2 is LQKENI. Losses at the gene ends were 2 bases for V and 4 bases for J; bases not matched to a gene: 13. This chain connects TRBV18 to TRBJ2-7; 11 nucleotides match TRBD2. This sequence originates from a person aged 25-39 years with breast cancer. The sequenced sample consisted of breast tumor tissue. In DNA form, the CDR3 reads TGTGCCAGCTCACCATTTAAGACTAGCGGGAATCTGGGATACGAGCAGTACTTC. It codes for CASSPFKTSGNLGYEQYF.